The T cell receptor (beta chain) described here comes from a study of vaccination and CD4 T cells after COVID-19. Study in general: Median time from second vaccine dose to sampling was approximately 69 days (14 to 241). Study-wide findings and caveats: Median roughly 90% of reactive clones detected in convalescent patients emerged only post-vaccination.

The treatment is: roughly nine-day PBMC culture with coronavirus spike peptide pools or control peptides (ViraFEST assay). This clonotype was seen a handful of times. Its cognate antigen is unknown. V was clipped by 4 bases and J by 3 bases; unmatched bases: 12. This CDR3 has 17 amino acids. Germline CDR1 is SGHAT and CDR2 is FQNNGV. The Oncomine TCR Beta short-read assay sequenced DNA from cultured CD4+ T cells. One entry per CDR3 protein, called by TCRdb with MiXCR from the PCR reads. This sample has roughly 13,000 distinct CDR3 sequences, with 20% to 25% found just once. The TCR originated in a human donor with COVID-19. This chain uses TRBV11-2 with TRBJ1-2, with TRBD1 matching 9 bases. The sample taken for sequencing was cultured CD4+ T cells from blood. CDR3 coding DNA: TGTGCCAGCAGCTCCACCTCGGGACAGGGAACTTACTATGGCTACACCTTC. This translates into CASSSTSGQGTYYGYTF.